This is a list of T cell receptor beta chains from one sample in a study of shared clonotypes between healthy human individuals. Repertoires were generated with immunoSEQ multiplex PCR, while TCRdb's copy carries only in-frame clones and drops some. This sample has under 200,000 clones; approximately 92% occur once, and the top ten carry around 0.072%. Sequenced sample: naive CD4+ T cells sorted from blood. These receptors were collected from a woman aged 30 to 39 in good health. Both conserved end residues are part of each CDR3. A D gene is named only where the DNA matches it firmly. Clone sizes are given selectively: once, few, many, or a class where the clone is expanded.

j_call,v_call,clone_size,d_call,cdr3_nt,cdr3_aa
TRBJ1-1,TRBV6-1,-,-,TGTGCCAGCAGCCCGGGACCCGGGGCTTTCTTT,CASSPGPGAFF
TRBJ1-5,TRBV19,-,-,TGTGCCAGTAGTATTCGAGGCGGCAATCAGCCCCAGCATTTT,CASSIRGGNQPQHF
TRBJ1-5,TRBV28,once,TRBD1,TGTGCCAGCAGTTCTCCCCTACAGGGGGCTCATCAGCCCCAGCATTTT,CASSSPLQGAHQPQHF
TRBJ1-3,TRBV6-1,few,-,TGTGCCAGCAGTGTATCCCGCGCTTCCTCTGGAAACACCATATATTTT,CASSVSRASSGNTIYF
TRBJ2-1,TRBV27,-,-,TGTGCCAGCAATTTACGGTACCCCTCAGCGGTCGGCGAGCAGTTCTTC,CASNLRYPSAVGEQFF
TRBJ1-1,TRBV5-1,-,-,TGCGCCAGCAGCTTTGGACAGACGAACACTGAAGCTTTCTTT,CASSFGQTNTEAFF
TRBJ1-1,TRBV5-1,-,TRBD1,TGCGCCAGCAGCCGATTCGGACAGGAGAACACTGAAGCTTTCTTT,CASSRFGQENTEAFF
TRBJ2-1,TRBV6-4,once,TRBD1,TGTGCCAGCAGTGTGGAATGGACAGGGGGTGGCGATGAGCAGTTCTTC,CASSVEWTGGGDEQFF
TRBJ2-2,TRBV5-1,-,TRBD2,TGCGCCAGCAGCTTATTAGCGGGAGGGAACACCGGGGAGCTGTTTTTT,CASSLLAGGNTGELFF
TRBJ2-1,TRBV12-5,-,TRBD2,TGTGCTAGTGGTACTACCCAAGTAGCGGGAGGGTTCTACAATGAGCAGTTCTTC,CASGTTQVAGGFYNEQFF
TRBJ2-3,TRBV13,-,TRBD1,TGTGCCAGCAGCGACAGGGTTGATACGCAGTATTTT,CASSDRVDTQYF
TRBJ2-3,TRBV5-1,once,TRBD1,TGCGCCAGCAGTTACGGACAGGGGGCCACAGATACGCAGTATTTT,CASSYGQGATDTQYF